This T cell receptor (beta chain) was recovered during a study of blood T cell repertoires in COVID-19. Produced via immunoSEQ multiplex PCR; TCRdb's table is partial and in-frame only. The data show about 97,000 clones, with less than 95% seen just once and about 1.8% held by the top ten. Germline V CDR1 and CDR2: SGHTA, FQGNSA. V dropped 2 bases and J dropped 5 bases, with 12 bases sitting between them. The CDR3 spans 14 residues. The V call is TRBV7-2, the J call TRBJ2-5; TRBD1 might be the D (6 bases). The material sequenced was peripheral blood. This TCR was sampled from a man aged 55-75 years with acute or convalescent COVID-19. The CDR3 here is CASSLRTVSETQYF. In DNA form, the CDR3 reads TGTGCCAGCAGCTTAAGGACAGTTTCTGAGACCCAGTACTTC.